The entry below describes one T cell receptor (beta chain). This clonotype counts as medium-sized (0.01 to 0.1%) based on its frequency; no count is recorded. The clone's antigen remains unknown. Sequencing instrument: NextSeq 550. The Human TCR Profiling Kit (MiLaboratory) was used to make UMI-labeled 5' RACE TRB cDNA libraries. cDNA synthesis used the entire amount of extracted RNA, and PCR amplification then used the entire amount of cDNA produced. Libraries were prepared in parallel with an identical number of PCR cycles. Under the source paper's analysis protocol: With a requirement of at least two reads per UMI, MIGEC and MiXCR extracted about 50,000 +/- 10,000 unique UMI-labeled TRB cDNA molecules per library. Each library averaged about 37,000 +/- 9,700 functional in-frame TRB CDR3 nucleotide clonotypes without stop codons. Diversity metrics, including normalized Shannon-Wiener and Chao1, were computed in VDJtools after downsampling to 5000 UMI-labeled TRB molecules per sample. Clonotype-size-weighted physicochemical properties of the central five CDR3 residues (interaction energy, strength, volume and Kidera factor 4) were computed in VDJtools. The reads went through TCRdb reprocessing, and each CDR3 protein sequence gets one entry with no DNA. TCRdb's processing, not the authors', yielded these V and J calls. The sample table on file contains about 6,700 distinct CDR3 sequences. In total, the top ten clones hold 0.95% to 1.5% of the sample.

For each CD8+ T cell subset, flow sorting was done in triplicate, and 300,000 or so cells per subset went directly into RLT lysis buffer. Naive CD8+ T cells were defined stringently as CD45RO-CCR7+CD27+CD95- to exclude memory contaminants. Peripheral blood mononuclear cells were isolated from buffy coats by standard density gradient centrifugation. A FACSAria III was used to flow-sort naive CD8+ T cells into CXCR3-negative and CXCR3-positive populations. An RNeasy Mini Kit was used to extract total RNA from the sorted cells. This sample was taken from a study of CXCR3-negative and CXCR3-positive naive CD8 T cells (dated 2019 in TCRdb). At the level of the whole study: In total, 130 million to 150 million TRB reads were obtained, which works out to roughly 1.5 +/- 0.3 million reads per library. The diversity and physicochemical repertoire analyses included some 11 donors pooled from two independent experiments. TRBV-TRBJ cluster analysis included naive subsets from several donors and memory cells from 3 donors.

What the research found in general, with its limitations: Compared with CXCR3-negative naive cells, CXCR3-positive naive cells had TRB CDR3s with higher hydrophobicity (lower Kidera factor 4), lower energy, and higher strength and volume indices. Because CXCR3 expression was partially decreased after cryopreservation, freshly isolated PBMCs were used for most assays. Naive CXCR3-negative and CXCR3-positive cells from the same donor showed similar TRBV-TRBJ usage, whereas memory cells showed distinct patterns. Repertoire diversity was comparably high in both naive subsets but much lower in memory CD8+ T cells. Surface CD5, linked to self-reactivity in mice, was comparable between naive subsets; TCR interaction strength was therefore also inferred from TRB CDR3 physicochemical properties.

CDR3 length: 13 amino acids, cysteine to phenylalanine. No nucleotide data were recorded. Taken from the germline V gene (reference sequence), the CDR1 and CDR2 loops are DFQATT and SNEGSKA. This clonotype was sampled from a human donor in good health. Some clones in this sample may be carry-over from other donors' samples. The rearrangement joined TRBV20-1 to TRBJ2-5; TCRdb returns TRBD1, unconfirmable since there is no DNA. Sequencing used naive CXCR3+ CD8+ T cells from blood. The sample's cell subset or site label, in plain terms: CD45RO-CCR7+CD27+CD95- naive CD8+ T cells expressing CXCR3 (TNR3+). The CDR3 amino acid sequence is: CSATGQGGKTQYF.